The 23 T cell receptor beta chains in this list originate from one sample, sequenced in a study of glioma-infiltrating T cells. Using RNA template, CDR3s of TCR alpha and beta were amplified with iRepertoire arm-PCR. MiXCR was run by TCRdb on the multiplex PCR reads, yielding one entry per CDR3 protein. The profile shows 90,000 to 100,000 distinct CDR3 sequences, about 37% of them singletons. The sample consisted of glioma tissue, nonneoplastic brain tissue, or PBMCs (not recorded which). Source of these receptors: a human donor with low-grade glioma or glioblastoma, undergoing nonglioma brain surgery, or in good health (not recorded which).

This clonotype was detected many times. The rearrangement uses TRBV19 and TRBJ2-5; 8 bases map to TRBD1. The germline V gene encodes CDR1 LNHDA and CDR2 SQIVND (reference sequence). The CDR3 has 13 amino acids. The ends lost 7 bases at V and 4 bases at J; junction bases unmatched: 5. CDR3 sequence (DNA): TGTGCCAGTACTCCGGACAGGGCAGAGACCCAGTACTTC. Protein sequence: CASTPDRAETQYF.

This clonotype was recorded many times. The J gene is TRBJ1-2, the V gene TRBV19, with 7 bases aligning to TRBD1. Germline lookup yields CDR1 LNHDA and CDR2 SQIVND (reference sequence). Trimming removed 11 bases from V and 6 bases from J; junction bases left unmatched: 9. There are 12 residues in the CDR3. CDR3 DNA: TGTGCCTCAGAAGAGACAGGGAATGGCTACACCTTC. Encoded protein: CASEETGNGYTF.

In the case of this clonotype: An end of the junction differs from the germline gene, which may be a read error. The chain couples TRBV28 to TRBJ2-3, with D unclear. Germline V lookup: CDR1 MDHEN, CDR2 SYDVKM. The CDR3 is 15 residues long. The CDR3 protein is CASRLPGQVTDTQYF. The CDR3 DNA reads TGTGCCAGCAGGCTCCCTGGCCAAGTTACAGATACGCAGTACTTT.

This clonotype was detected a few times. This chain joins TRBV5-1 and TRBJ2-5; 8 bases agree with TRBD2. This CDR3 contains 14 residues. The V segment lost 5 bases and the J segment 5 bases; nucleotides outside the gene matches: 8. The germline V gene has CDR1 SGHRS and CDR2 YFSETQ. DNA for the CDR3: TGCGCCAGCAGTAGCGGGACTAGATATGAGACCCAGTACTTC. It encodes CASSSGTRYETQYF.

This clonotype was counted at least ten times. The chain couples TRBV4-2 to TRBJ2-5; the match to TRBD2 covers 9 bases. Trimming cost V 6 bases and J 2 bases; bases outside gene matches: 13. Germline V gene data show CDR1 as LGHNA and CDR2 as YNFKEQ. The CDR3 sequence is 17 residues long. CDR3 in amino acids: CASSQKSAGGSQETQYF. As DNA, the CDR3 is TGTGCCAGCAGTCAAAAGTCAGCGGGAGGCTCGCAAGAGACCCAGTACTTC.

This clonotype was counted at least ten times. This sequence joins TRBV4-2 and TRBJ2-6; D is unclear. This CDR3 is built from 13 residues. Germline V gene sequence: CDR1 LGHNA, CDR2 YNFKEQ. The ends were cut back, 11 bases at V and 3 bases at J, with 11 bases in the middle. The CDR3: CAARQLGANVLTF. The CDR3 nucleotides are TGTGCCGCGCGGCAACTTGGGGCCAACGTCCTGACTTTC.

This clonotype was seen at least ten times. V usage is TRBV7-2 and J usage is TRBJ2-7; D tentatively reads TRBD1 or TRBD2 (6 bases each). CDR1 is SGHTA and CDR2 is FQGNSA in the germline V gene. This CDR3 region has 17 residues. V lost 3 bases and J 5 bases, leaving 23 bases between the germline ends. CDR3 in amino acids: CASSLGGSAGPWNEQYF. CDR3 DNA: TGTGCCAGCAGCTTGGGGGGCTCGGCGGGGCCTTGGAACGAGCAGTACTTC.

A note on this clonotype: A clone one base away is much larger, so this may be a read error. V gene TRBV29-1 combines with J gene TRBJ1-2, with D possibly TRBD1 on 5 matching bases. Looked up from germline, CDR1 is SQVTM and CDR2 is ANQGSEA. The CDR3 contains 11 residues. The CDR3 region is CSVGANYVYTF. CDR3 DNA: TGCAGCGTCGGGGCTAACTATGTCTACACCTTC.

Concerning this clonotype: This may come from a read error, since a much larger clone is one base off. CDR3 coding DNA: TGTGCCAGTAGTATTCCCCAAGCGGACACAGATACGCAGTATTTT. Translation: CASSIPQADTDTQYF. This rearrangement joins TRBV19 to TRBJ2-3; the D gene is possibly TRBD2 (5 bases). The V gene's germline CDR1 is LNHDA and CDR2 SQIVND (reference sequence). Trimming removed 3 bases at V and 2 bases at J, with 12 bases between. The CDR3 is 15 residues long.

The chain has TRBV6-1 and TRBJ2-1; D remains ambiguous. The V and J ends lost 11 bases and 0 bases respectively, with 14 bases between them. From germline, CDR1 is MNHNS and CDR2 SASEGT. This CDR3 spans 14 amino acids. In DNA form, the CDR3 reads TGTGCCCGACCTACAATGGACTCCTACAATGAGCAGTTCTTC. Protein: CARPTMDSYNEQFF.

In this sample, this clonotype turned up many times. The chain employs TRBV6-2 or TRBV6-3 and TRBJ2-7, with a weak D call TRBD2 (7 bases). The CDR3 spans 14 residues. Germline CDR1 reads MNHEY; CDR2 reads SVGEGT. Deletions cut 4 bases from V and 2 bases from J, with 12 bases between. DNA for the CDR3: TGTGCCAGCAGTTTAGAGCGGGACACCTACGAGCAGTACTTC. Translated, it gives CASSLERDTYEQYF.

This clonotype was found a few times. A clone one base away is much larger, so this may be a read error. The V gene is TRBV7-2, the J gene TRBJ2-1, with no clear D. CDR3 length: 14 residues. From germline, CDR1 is SGHTA and CDR2 FQGNSA. Deletions cut 5 bases from V and 9 bases from J, with 17 bases between. The CDR3 DNA follows: TGTGCCAGCAGCCCAAAGCCAGAGGTCAGTGAGCAGTTCTTC. Translating gives CASSPKPEVSEQFF.

This clonotype was counted many times. The chain uses TRBV28 and TRBJ2-7, with 9 bases aligning to TRBD1. CDR1 is MDHEN, CDR2 SYDVKM, per germline. The CDR3 is 17 amino acids. V dropped 6 bases and J dropped 3; count of bases not matched to a gene: 15. The DNA for the CDR3 is TGTGCCAGCAGCTCCGGGACAGGGTCCCGGCTTATCTACGAGCAGTACTTC. As protein: CASSSGTGSRLIYEQYF.

Of note for this clonotype: At one boundary the junction diverges from the germline segment, which might be a read error. This chain uses TRBV5-4 with TRBJ2-1, with TRBD2 as a possible D gene (7 bases). CDR1 and CDR2 (germline): SGHNT, YYREEE (reference sequence). The CDR3 covers 18 residues. The CDR3 here is CASSLEGGIPSSYNKQFF. The CDR3 DNA sequence: TGTGCCAGCAGCTTGGAGGGGGGGATTCCGAGCTCCTACAATAAGCAGTTCTTC.

This clonotype was counted at least ten times. The chain couples TRBV20-1 to TRBJ2-7; D gene unclear. In germline, CDR1 is DFQATT, CDR2 SNEGSKA (reference sequence). V lost 0 bases and J lost 0, with 12 bases in between. The CDR3 is 15 amino acids. The CDR3 spells CSARDGASSSYEQYF. The CDR3 bases are TGCAGTGCTAGAGATGGAGCCAGCAGCTCCTACGAGCAGTACTTC.

A note on this clonotype: Just one base apart from a much larger clone, this may be a read error. This chain links TRBV29-1 with TRBJ1-2; D is uncertain. This CDR3 is 15 amino acids long. Germline CDR1 and CDR2: SQVTM and ANQGSEA. V gave up 0 bases and J gave up 1 base, with 12 bases separating them. The CDR3 here is CSVEDGSLNNYGYTF. Here the CDR3 DNA reads TGCAGCGTTGAAGATGGCAGCCTGAATAACTATGGCTACACCTTC.

This clonotype was seen at least ten times. The chain employs TRBV3-1 and TRBJ2-1; 7 nucleotides line up with TRBD1. J lost 0 bases, V lost 4 bases, and 6 bases had no gene match. From germline, CDR1 is LGHDT and CDR2 YNNKEL (reference sequence). The CDR3 spans 16 residues. The CDR3, as DNA: TGTGCCAGCAGCCTGACAGGGCACAACTCCTACAATGAGCAGTTCTTC. Translation gives CASSLTGHNSYNEQFF.

Regarding this clonotype: This likely comes from a read error, as the CDR3 has no conserved phenylalanine or tryptophan at its end. The chain combines TRBV27 with TRBJ2-5; no definite D call. This CDR3 spans 13 amino acids. V was shortened by 3 bases and J by 8 bases, with 13 bases between the two germline ends. Germline CDR1 and CDR2: MNHEY and SMNVEV (reference sequence). The DNA of the CDR3 is TGTGCCAGCAGTTTTGGGCCGGTGGAAACCCAGTACTTG. It codes for CASSFGPVETQYL.

The chain carries TRBV6-9 and TRBJ2-1, with D perhaps matching TRBD2 (6 bases). This CDR3 is built from 16 residues. Between the trimmed V and J ends, which lost 3 bases and 3 bases, there was a span of 15 bases. Per germline, CDR1 MNHGY and CDR2 SVAAGI. CDR3 nucleotide sequence: TGTGCCAGCAGTTACCAGACTAGTGGGAGCTACAATGAGCAGTTCTTC. This encodes CASSYQTSGSYNEQFF.

The chain uses TRBV25-1 and TRBJ2-2; D is unclear. This CDR3 has 15 amino acids. V dropped 8 bases and J dropped 0 bases, with 13 bases sitting between them. Germline CDR1 is MGHDK and CDR2 is SYGVNS. The chain's CDR3 is CASDYSVANTGELFF. The CDR3, as DNA: TGTGCCAGCGATTACAGTGTCGCGAACACCGGGGAGCTGTTTTTT.

In regard to this clonotype: An end of the junction differs from the germline gene, which may be a read error. The J gene is TRBJ2-5, the V gene TRBV27; D assignment may be TRBD1 or TRBD2 (5 bases each). The CDR3 loop spans 13 amino acids. Germline loops: CDR1 MNHEY, CDR2 SMNVEV (reference sequence). CDR3 amino acids: CTSSLSGRVTQYF. The CDR3, as DNA: TGTACCAGCAGTTTATCAGGGAGAGTTACCCAGTACTTC.

Comment on this clonotype: A read error may produce the germline difference seen at one junction end. The rearrangement links TRBV4-1 to TRBJ2-7; TRBD2 might be the D (6 bases). There are 14 residues in the CDR3. Germline values: CDR1 MGHRA, CDR2 YSYEKL. Written as DNA, the CDR3 is TGCGCCAACAGCCTACGACGGGGGATCGACGAGCAGTACTTC. It yields the protein CANSLRRGIDEQYF.

The CDR3 reads CASSPASGSVNEQFF. Here the CDR3 DNA reads TGTGCCAGCAGCCCTGCTAGCGGGAGTGTCAATGAGCAGTTCTTC. The chain couples TRBV13 to TRBJ2-1, with 10 bases lining up with TRBD2. This CDR3 has 15 amino acids. In germline, CDR1 is PRHDT, CDR2 FYEKMQ (reference sequence). With V trimmed by 5 bases and J by 6 bases, 7 bases remained unmatched.